This T cell receptor beta chain was identified in a study of OX40 agonist ivuxolimab in advanced cancers. General study findings and limits: More expanded clones were seen, on average, in CD8+ T cells than in CD4+. Dosing at 0.1 to 3.0 mg/kg was accompanied by clonal expansion of CD4+ and CD8+ blood T cells by week 6.

About this clone itself: The antigen remains undetermined. The germline gene is not matched at one end of the junction; a read error may be the cause. Other nucleotide sequences from this sample produce the same CDR3.

Produced via immunoSEQ multiplex PCR; TCRdb's table is partial and in-frame only. The sample holds more than 65,000 clones; about 85% are singletons and the top ten take 0.8% to 1.3%. Germline assignment: CDR1 MGHDK and CDR2 SYGVNS. The CDR3 is 13 residues long. This sequence originates from an adult with an advanced solid tumor such as melanoma, head and neck, liver or kidney cancer. This specimen was CD4+ or CD8+ T cells sorted from blood, taken in a trial of the OX40 agonist ivuxolimab. The rearrangement links TRBV25-1 to TRBJ2-7; D gene uncertain. Here the CDR3 DNA reads TGTGCCAGCAGTGAACTGGCTAGTGACGAGCAATACTTC. The encoded protein is CASSELASDEQYF.